This T cell receptor (beta chain) was identified in a study of cytomegalovirus exposure and HLA in healthy donors. Sequencing used immunoSEQ multiplex PCR; TCRdb keeps in-frame clones, though not all of them. The sample shows over 150,000 clones, 84% of them seen only once. These donors were members of the 120-subject validation cohort, a group separate from the roughly 670-subject first cohort. The germline V and J ends were trimmed by 6 bases and 4 bases, with 19 bases remaining between them. CDR1 SNHLY and CDR2 FYNNEI come from the germline V gene. The CDR3 covers 16 residues. This clone was detected a few times.

The sequenced material came from PBMCs. The sequence was collected from a woman aged 25 to 39 in good health and CMV-seropositive. The chain has TRBV2 and TRBJ2-1, with D possibly being TRBD2 (6 bases). CDR3 amino acids: CASRARLLLAYNEQFF. In DNA form, the CDR3 reads TGTGCCAGCAGAGCGAGGCTATTACTAGCTTACAATGAGCAGTTCTTC.